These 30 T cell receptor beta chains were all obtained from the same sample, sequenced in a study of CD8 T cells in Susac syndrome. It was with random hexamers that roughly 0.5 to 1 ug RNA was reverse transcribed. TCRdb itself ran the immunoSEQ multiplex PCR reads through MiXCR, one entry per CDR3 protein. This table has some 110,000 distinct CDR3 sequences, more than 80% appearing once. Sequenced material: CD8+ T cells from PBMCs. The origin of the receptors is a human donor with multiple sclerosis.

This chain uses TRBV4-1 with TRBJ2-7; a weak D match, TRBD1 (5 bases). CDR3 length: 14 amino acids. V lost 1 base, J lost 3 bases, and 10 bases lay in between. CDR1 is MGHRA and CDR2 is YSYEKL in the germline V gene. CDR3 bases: TGCGCCAGCAGCCAAGGGGCAGGGATCTACGAGCAGTACGTC. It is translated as CASSQGAGIYEQYV.

CDR3 in DNA: TGTGCCAGCAGCGTGGGGAAAACAGGGCTTGATCCGATAGGGCACATTCAGTACTTC. Amino acids: CASSVGKTGLDPIGHIQYF. V usage is TRBV9 and J usage is TRBJ2-4; TRBD1 is a possible D gene (6 bases). The V gene's germline CDR1 is SGDLS and CDR2 YYNGEE. Deletions cut 2 bases from V and 8 bases from J, with 29 bases between. The CDR3 covers 19 residues.

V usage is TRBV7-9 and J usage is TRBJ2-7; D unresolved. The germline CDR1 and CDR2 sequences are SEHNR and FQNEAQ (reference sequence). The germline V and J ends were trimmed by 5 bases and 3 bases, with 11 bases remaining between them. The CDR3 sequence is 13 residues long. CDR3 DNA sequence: TGTGCCAGCAGCCCCCCGGGTGACTACGAGCAGTACGTC. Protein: CASSPPGDYEQYV.

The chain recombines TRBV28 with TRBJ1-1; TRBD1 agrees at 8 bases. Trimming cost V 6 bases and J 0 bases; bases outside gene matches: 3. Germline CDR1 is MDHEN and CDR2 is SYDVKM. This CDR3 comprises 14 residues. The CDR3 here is CASRQGALNTEAFF. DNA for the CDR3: TGTGCCAGCAGGCAGGGGGCCCTGAACACTGAAGCTTTCTTT.

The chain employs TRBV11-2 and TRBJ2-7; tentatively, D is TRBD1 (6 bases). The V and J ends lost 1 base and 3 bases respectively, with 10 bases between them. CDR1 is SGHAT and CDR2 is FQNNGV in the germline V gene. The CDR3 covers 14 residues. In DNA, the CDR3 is TGTGCCAGCAGCTTAGTTGGACAGTACTACGAGCAGTACTTC. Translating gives CASSLVGQYYEQYF. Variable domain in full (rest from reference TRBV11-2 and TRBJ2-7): EAGVAQSPRYKIIEKRQSVAFWCNPISGHATLYWYQQILGQGPKLLIQFQNNGVVDDSQLPKDRFSAERLKGVDSTLKIQPAKLEDSAVYLCASSLVGQYYEQYFGPGTRLTVT.

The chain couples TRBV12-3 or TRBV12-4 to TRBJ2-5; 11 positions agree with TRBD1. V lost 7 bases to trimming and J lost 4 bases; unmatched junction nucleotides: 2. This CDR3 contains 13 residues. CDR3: CASTGTGGETQYF. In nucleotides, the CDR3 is TGTGCCAGCACCGGGACAGGGGGAGAGACCCAGTACTTC.

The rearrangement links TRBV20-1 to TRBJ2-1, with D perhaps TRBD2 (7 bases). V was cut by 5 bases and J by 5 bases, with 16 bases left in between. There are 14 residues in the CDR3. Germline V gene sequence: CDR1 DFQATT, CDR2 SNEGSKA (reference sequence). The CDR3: CSARGRGLHNEQFF. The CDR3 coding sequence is TGCAGTGCTCGGGGGCGGGGGCTTCACAATGAGCAGTTCTTC.

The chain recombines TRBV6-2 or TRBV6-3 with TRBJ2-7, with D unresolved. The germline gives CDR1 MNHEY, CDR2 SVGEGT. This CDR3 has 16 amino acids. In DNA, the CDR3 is TGCGCCAGCAGTTCCTCGCCCAGACTGGCCTACTACGAGCAGTACGTC. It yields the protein CASSSSPRLAYYEQYV.

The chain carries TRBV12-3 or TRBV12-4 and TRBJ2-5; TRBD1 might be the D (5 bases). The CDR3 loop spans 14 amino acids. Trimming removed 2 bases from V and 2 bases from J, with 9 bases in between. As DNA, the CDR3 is TGTGCCAGCAGTTTAAGGGGTTTTCAAGAGACCCAGTACTTC. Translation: CASSLRGFQETQYF.

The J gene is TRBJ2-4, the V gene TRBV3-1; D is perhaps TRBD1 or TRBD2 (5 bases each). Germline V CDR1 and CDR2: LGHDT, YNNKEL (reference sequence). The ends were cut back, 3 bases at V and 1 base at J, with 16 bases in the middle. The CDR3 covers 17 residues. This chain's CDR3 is CASSQGPYSIAKNIQYF. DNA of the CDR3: TGTGCCAGCAGCCAGGGACCCTATAGCATTGCCAAAAACATTCAGTACTTC.

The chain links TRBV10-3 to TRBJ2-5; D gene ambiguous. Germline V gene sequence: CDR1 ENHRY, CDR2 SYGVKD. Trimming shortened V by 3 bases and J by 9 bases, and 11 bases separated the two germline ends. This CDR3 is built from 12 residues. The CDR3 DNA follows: TGTGCCATCAGTGAAAACCTAAAGGCCCAGTACTTC. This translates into CAISENLKAQYF.

CDR3 amino acids: CAWSVPGEAFF. CDR3 DNA: TGTGCCTGGAGTGTACCGGGTGAAGCTTTCTTT. The chain links TRBV30 to TRBJ1-1; D gene uncertain. V gave up 0 bases and J gave up 7 bases, with 6 bases separating them. The CDR3 runs to 11 residues. CDR1 is GTSNPN and CDR2 is SVGIG in the germline V gene (reference sequence).

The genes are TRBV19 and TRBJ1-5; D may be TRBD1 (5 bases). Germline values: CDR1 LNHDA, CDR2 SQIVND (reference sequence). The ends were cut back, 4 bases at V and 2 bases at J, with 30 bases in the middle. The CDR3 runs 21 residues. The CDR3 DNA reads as TGTGCCAGTAGTAGCGAGAGGCCCAGGGATTCCACGATTCGGGGCAATCAGCCCCAGCATTTT. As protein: CASSSERPRDSTIRGNQPQHF.

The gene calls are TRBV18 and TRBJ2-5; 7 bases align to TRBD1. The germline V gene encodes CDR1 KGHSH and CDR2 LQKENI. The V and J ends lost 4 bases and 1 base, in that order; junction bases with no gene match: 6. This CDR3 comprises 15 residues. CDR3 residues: CASSRRDRSQETQYF. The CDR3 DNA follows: TGTGCCAGCTCACGCCGGGACAGATCCCAAGAGACCCAGTACTTC.

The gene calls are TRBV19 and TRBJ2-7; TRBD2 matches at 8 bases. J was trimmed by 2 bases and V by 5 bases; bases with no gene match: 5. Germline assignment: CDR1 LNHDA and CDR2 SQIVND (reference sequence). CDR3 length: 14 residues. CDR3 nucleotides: TGTGCCAGTAGTTGGGGTAGCGGGGCCTACGAGCAGTACTTC. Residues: CASSWGSGAYEQYF.

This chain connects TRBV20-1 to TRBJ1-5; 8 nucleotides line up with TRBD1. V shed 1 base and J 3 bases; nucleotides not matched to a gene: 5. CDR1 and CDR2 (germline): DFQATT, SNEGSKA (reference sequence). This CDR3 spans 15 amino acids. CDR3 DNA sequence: TGCAGTGCTAGAGTACAGGGGGATTTCAATCAGCCCCAGCATTTT. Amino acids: CSARVQGDFNQPQHF.

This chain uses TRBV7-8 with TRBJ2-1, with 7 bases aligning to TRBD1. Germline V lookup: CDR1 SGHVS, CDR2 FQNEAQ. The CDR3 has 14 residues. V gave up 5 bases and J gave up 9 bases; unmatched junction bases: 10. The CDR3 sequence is CASSVNLQGTEQFF. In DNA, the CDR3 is TGTGCCAGCAGCGTAAATCTACAGGGGACTGAGCAGTTCTTC.

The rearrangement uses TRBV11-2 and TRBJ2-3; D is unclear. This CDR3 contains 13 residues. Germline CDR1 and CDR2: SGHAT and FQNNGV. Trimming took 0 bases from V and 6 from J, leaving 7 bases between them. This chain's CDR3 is CASSLDLLDTQYF. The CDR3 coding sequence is TGTGCCAGCAGCTTAGATCTACTCGATACGCAGTATTTT.

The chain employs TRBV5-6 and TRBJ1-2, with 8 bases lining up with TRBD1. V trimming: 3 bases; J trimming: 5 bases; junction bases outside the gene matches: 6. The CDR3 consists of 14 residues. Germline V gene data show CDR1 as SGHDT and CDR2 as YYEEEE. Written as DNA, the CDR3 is TGTGCCAGCAGCTCCCGACAGGGGATTTATGGCTACACCTTC. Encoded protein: CASSSRQGIYGYTF.

In DNA, the CDR3 is TGTGCCAGTAGTATGTCATCGGCGAGCCGGTGGGGGGGAGATACGCAGTATTTT. Translating gives CASSMSSASRWGGDTQYF. This rearrangement joins TRBV19 to TRBJ2-3, with 7 positions matching TRBD2. The ends lost 3 bases at V and 5 bases at J; junction bases unmatched: 17. This CDR3 contains 18 residues. Germline CDR1 LNHDA, CDR2 SQIVND (reference sequence).

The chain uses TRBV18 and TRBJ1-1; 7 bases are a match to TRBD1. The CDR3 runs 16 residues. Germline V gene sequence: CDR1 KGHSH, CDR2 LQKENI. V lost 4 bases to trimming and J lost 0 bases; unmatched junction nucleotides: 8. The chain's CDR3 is CASSRDRAKLNTEAFF. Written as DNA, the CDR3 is TGTGCCAGCTCACGGGACAGAGCAAAATTGAACACTGAAGCTTTCTTT.

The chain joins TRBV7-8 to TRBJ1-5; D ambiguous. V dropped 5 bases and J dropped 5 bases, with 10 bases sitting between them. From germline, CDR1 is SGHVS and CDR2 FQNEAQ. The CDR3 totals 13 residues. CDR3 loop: CASSTQPDQPQHF. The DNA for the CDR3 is TGTGCCAGCAGCACCCAACCGGATCAGCCCCAGCATTTT.

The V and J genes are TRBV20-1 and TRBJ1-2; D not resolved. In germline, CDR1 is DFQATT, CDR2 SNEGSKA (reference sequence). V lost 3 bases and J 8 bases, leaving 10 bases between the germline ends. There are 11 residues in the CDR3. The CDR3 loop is CSASAPLGYTF. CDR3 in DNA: TGCAGTGCTAGTGCACCCCTAGGCTACACCTTC.

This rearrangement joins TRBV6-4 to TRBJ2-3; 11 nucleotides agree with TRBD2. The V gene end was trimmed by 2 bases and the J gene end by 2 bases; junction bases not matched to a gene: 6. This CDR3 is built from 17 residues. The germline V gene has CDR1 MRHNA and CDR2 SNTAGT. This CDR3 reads CASSDTLAGGPTDTQYF. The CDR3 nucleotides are TGTGCCAGCAGTGACACTCTAGCGGGAGGCCCCACAGATACGCAGTATTTT.

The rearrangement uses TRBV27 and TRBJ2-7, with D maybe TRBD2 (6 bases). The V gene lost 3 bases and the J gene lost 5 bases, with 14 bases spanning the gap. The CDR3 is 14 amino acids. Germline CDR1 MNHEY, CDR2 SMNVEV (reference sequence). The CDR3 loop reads CASSLVEGRDEQYF. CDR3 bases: TGTGCCAGCAGTTTGGTGGAGGGCCGGGACGAGCAGTACTTC.

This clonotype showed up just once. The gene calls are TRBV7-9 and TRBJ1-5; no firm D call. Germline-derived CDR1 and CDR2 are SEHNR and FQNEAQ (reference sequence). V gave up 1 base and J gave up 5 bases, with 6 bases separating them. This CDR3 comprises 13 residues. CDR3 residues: CASSLELDQPQHF. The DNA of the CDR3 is TGTGCCAGCAGCTTAGAGCTTGATCAGCCCCAGCATTTT.

Here the CDR3 reads CASSVAGQGLNEQYF. The CDR3 region has the DNA TGTGCCAGCAGCGTAGCGGGACAGGGTTTGAACGAGCAGTACTTC. The chain carries TRBV9 and TRBJ2-7; 9 nucleotides line up with TRBD1. CDR1 is SGDLS, CDR2 YYNGEE, per germline. The CDR3 runs 15 residues. Trimming removed 0 bases from V and 5 bases from J; junction bases left unmatched: 6.

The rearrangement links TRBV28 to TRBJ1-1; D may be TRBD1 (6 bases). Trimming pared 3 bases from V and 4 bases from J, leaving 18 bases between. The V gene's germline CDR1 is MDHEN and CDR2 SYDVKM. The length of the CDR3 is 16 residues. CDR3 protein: CASSLGPGVHVTEAFF. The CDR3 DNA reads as TGTGCCAGCAGTTTGGGACCAGGGGTACATGTCACTGAAGCTTTCTTT.

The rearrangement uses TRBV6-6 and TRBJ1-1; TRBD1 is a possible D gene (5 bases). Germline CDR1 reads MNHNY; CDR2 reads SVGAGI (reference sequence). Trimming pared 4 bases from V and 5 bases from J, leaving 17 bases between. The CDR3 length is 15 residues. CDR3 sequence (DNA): TGTGCCAGCAGTTCCCCGACCGGGGGAGGGACTGAAGCTTTCTTT. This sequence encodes CASSSPTGGGTEAFF.

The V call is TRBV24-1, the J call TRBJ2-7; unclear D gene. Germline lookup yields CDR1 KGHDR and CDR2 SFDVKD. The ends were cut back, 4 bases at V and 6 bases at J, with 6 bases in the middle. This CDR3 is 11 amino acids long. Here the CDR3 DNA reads TGTGCCACCAGTGAGGCGGCCGAGCAGTACTTC. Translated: CATSEAAEQYF.